These 19 T cell receptor beta chains were sequenced from one sample in a study of T cell changes during pregnancy in multiple sclerosis. Sequenced by immunoSEQ multiplex PCR; TCRdb stores in-frame clones only, minus some. In the table there are 60,000 to 65,000 clones, 92% of which are singletons. Sequencing used peripheral blood, obtained in the first trimester of pregnancy. The source of these receptors is a female donor with multiple sclerosis, enrolled in a pregnancy study.

This chain links TRBV19 with TRBJ1-1; tentatively, D is TRBD1 (6 bases). CDR1 is LNHDA, CDR2 SQIVND, per germline (reference sequence). The length of the CDR3 is 14 residues. V lost 5 bases, J lost 5 bases, and 15 bases lay in between. CDR3: CASSGLGAVTEAFF. The CDR3 DNA follows: TGTGCCAGTAGTGGGCTGGGGGCCGTGACTGAAGCTTTCTTT.

The V gene is TRBV29-1, the J gene TRBJ2-7, with TRBD2 matching 8 bases. V shed 5 bases and J 4 bases; nucleotides not matched to a gene: 7. The CDR3 sequence is 13 residues long. Looked up from germline, CDR1 is SQVTM and CDR2 is ANQGSEA. CDR3 loop: CSVSGTSPYEQYF. The CDR3 region has the DNA TGCAGCGTTTCCGGGACTAGTCCATACGAGCAGTACTTC.

This clone has a handful of counts. The chain uses TRBV6-5 and TRBJ1-1, with D possibly being TRBD1 (5 bases). Trimming left V 2 bases short and J 3 bases short, with 10 bases between. Germline lookup yields CDR1 MNHEY and CDR2 SVGAGI. This CDR3 is built from 14 residues. CDR3: CASSYRPGDTEAFF. For the CDR3, the DNA is TGTGCCAGCAGTTACCGCCCGGGGGACACTGAAGCTTTCTTT.

The genes are TRBV27 and TRBJ2-7; 15 bases map to TRBD2. J was trimmed by 3 bases and V by 5 bases; bases with no gene match: 5. The CDR3 totals 16 residues. Germline CDR1 is MNHEY and CDR2 is SMNVEV (reference sequence). CDR3 nucleotide sequence: TGTGCCAGCAGTAGGGGACTAGCGGGAGGACGCTACGAGCAGTACTTC. This encodes CASSRGLAGGRYEQYF.

This clone was seen only a few times. The V gene is TRBV11-2, the J gene TRBJ1-3; 9 bases map to TRBD1. Trimming at V came to 5 bases and at J to 5 bases, leaving 4 bases not matched to a gene. CDR3 length equals 14 residues. Per germline, CDR1 SGHAT and CDR2 FQNNGV. The CDR3 sequence is CASSRTGGRNTIYF. The CDR3 DNA reads TGTGCCAGCAGCCGTACAGGGGGCAGAAACACCATATATTTT.

This rearrangement joins TRBV27 to TRBJ2-1; a weak D match, TRBD2 (6 bases). This CDR3 comprises 12 residues. From germline, CDR1 is MNHEY and CDR2 SMNVEV (reference sequence). V lost 5 bases, J lost 6 bases, and 8 bases lay in between. The CDR3 DNA reads TGTGCCAGCAGTGGACTATCCAATGAGCAGTTCTTC. It encodes CASSGLSNEQFF.

This chain joins TRBV27 and TRBJ1-1, with TRBD1 as a possible D gene (5 bases). CDR1 is MNHEY, CDR2 SMNVEV, per germline (reference sequence). Trimming pared 3 bases from V and 6 bases from J, leaving 17 bases between. This CDR3 has 15 residues. The CDR3 DNA reads as TGTGCCAGCAGTTTTAACTGGCAGGGCCCATCTGAAGCTTTCTTT. This sequence encodes CASSFNWQGPSEAFF.

The chain is built from TRBV7-6 and TRBJ2-5; TRBD1 matches at 7 bases. V was clipped by 5 bases and J by 4 bases; unmatched bases: 10. The CDR3 is made up of 15 amino acids. Germline V gene data show CDR1 as SGHVS and CDR2 as FNYEAQ. DNA of the CDR3: TGTGCCAGCAGCCCCACAGGGGAACTGGGAGAGACCCAGTACTTC. Its translation: CASSPTGELGETQYF.

The rearrangement joins TRBV9 to TRBJ2-1, with 13 bases fitting TRBD2. Germline V gene lookup returns CDR1 SGDLS and CDR2 YYNGEE. The CDR3 contains 17 residues. V shed 5 bases and J 7 bases; nucleotides not matched to a gene: 12. CDR3: CASSQGERLAGGNEQFF. The CDR3 region has the DNA TGTGCCAGCAGTCAGGGGGAACGACTAGCGGGAGGAAATGAGCAGTTCTTC.

The rearrangement joins TRBV11-2 to TRBJ2-3; 8 bases match TRBD1. CDR1 and CDR2 (germline): SGHAT, FQNNGV. The CDR3 loop spans 16 amino acids. The ends lost 1 base at V and 1 base at J; junction bases unmatched: 4. The chain's CDR3 is CASSLVRDRRTDTQYF. CDR3 nucleotide sequence: TGTGCCAGCAGCTTAGTCCGGGACAGGCGCACAGATACGCAGTATTTT. Variable domain in full (rest from reference TRBV11-2 and TRBJ2-3): EAGVAQSPRYKIIEKRQSVAFWCNPISGHATLYWYQQILGQGPKLLIQFQNNGVVDDSQLPKDRFSAERLKGVDSTLKIQPAKLEDSAVYLCASSLVRDRRTDTQYFGPGTRLTVL.

The chain carries TRBV5-1 and TRBJ2-5; TRBD1 matches 12 bases. CDR1 and CDR2 (germline): SGHRS, YFSETQ. The trim removed 4 bases at V and 5 bases at J, leaving 9 bases unmatched. This CDR3 is 16 amino acids long. Here the CDR3 DNA reads TGCGCCAGCAGCGGGGCCGGGACAGGGGGCTTGGAGACCCAGTACTTC. This encodes CASSGAGTGGLETQYF.

The chain joins TRBV7-2 to TRBJ1-2, with 7 bases identical to TRBD1. Unmatched junction bases numbered 23, after V lost 6 bases and J lost 4 bases. This CDR3 spans 19 amino acids. The germline CDR1 and CDR2 sequences are SGHTA and FQGNSA. CDR3 sequence reads: CASRDQPDRWLGRPYGYTF. The CDR3 nucleotides are TGTGCCAGCAGAGACCAACCGGACAGGTGGCTCGGACGGCCCTATGGCTACACCTTC.

The chain joins TRBV5-6 to TRBJ1-4, with 8 positions matching TRBD1. The CDR3 sequence is 19 residues long. Germline V gene sequence: CDR1 SGHDT, CDR2 YYEEEE. Trimming took 3 bases from V and 0 from J; bases not matched to a gene: 13. In DNA form, the CDR3 reads TGTGCCAGCAGCTCACGACAGGGGAGGTCTCTTGCAACTAATGAAAAACTGTTTTTT. Translated, it gives CASSSRQGRSLATNEKLFF.

J is TRBJ2-6 and V is TRBV28; tentatively, D is TRBD1 (5 bases). V lost 3 bases to trimming and J lost 0 bases, with 12 bases between them. CDR1 is MDHEN and CDR2 is SYDVKM in the germline V gene. The CDR3 runs to 17 residues. The DNA for the CDR3 is TGTGCCAGCAGTTTGCCGACAGCCACCTCTGGGGCCAACGTCCTGACTTTC. Its translation is CASSLPTATSGANVLTF.

The chain combines TRBV19 with TRBJ2-7, with D possibly being TRBD1 (5 bases). The CDR3 extends over 13 amino acids. Germline loops: CDR1 LNHDA, CDR2 SQIVND (reference sequence). V gave up 3 bases and J gave up 3 bases, with 9 bases separating them. The CDR3 sequence is CASSIRQGYEQYF. In nucleotides, the CDR3 is TGTGCCAGTAGTATTAGGCAGGGCTACGAGCAGTACTTC.

The chain employs TRBV19 and TRBJ2-1; TRBD2 is a possible D gene (5 bases). CDR3 length equals 15 residues. Germline lookup yields CDR1 LNHDA and CDR2 SQIVND (reference sequence). V was cut by 7 bases and J by 0 bases, with 13 bases left in between. The CDR3 DNA sequence: TGTGCCAGTACCTCGTCGGGGAGCTCCTACAATGAGCAGTTCTTC. It is translated as CASTSSGSSYNEQFF.

This sequence joins TRBV5-4 and TRBJ1-1; TRBD1 agrees at 7 bases. Germline CDR1 reads SGHNT; CDR2 reads YYREEE (reference sequence). J was trimmed by 4 bases and V by 2 bases; bases with no gene match: 14. The CDR3 length is 17 residues. The CDR3 reads CASSFNLGGSSVTEAFF. The CDR3 DNA is TGTGCCAGCAGCTTTAATTTAGGGGGCAGTTCTGTCACTGAAGCTTTCTTT.

This chain joins TRBV7-2 and TRBJ2-7, with D perhaps matching TRBD2 (6 bases). The CDR3 consists of 14 residues. Germline CDR1 is SGHTA and CDR2 is FQGNSA. The V gene lost 1 base and the J gene lost 5 bases, with 12 bases spanning the gap. Here the CDR3 DNA reads TGTGCCAGCAGCTTAGGGGGGGACGGGAACGAGCAGTACTTC. Translated: CASSLGGDGNEQYF.

The chain uses TRBV28 and TRBJ2-6; perhaps TRBD1 as D (6 bases). The V gene's germline CDR1 is MDHEN and CDR2 SYDVKM. The CDR3 extends over 17 amino acids. V shed 6 bases and J shed 4 bases, with 19 bases lying between them. CDR3 region: CASSVTGKPLGANVLTF. CDR3 nucleotide sequence: TGTGCCAGCAGCGTAACAGGGAAACCCCTCGGGGCCAACGTCCTGACTTTC.